One sample yielded the 12 T cell receptor beta chains listed below, sequenced in a study of identifying expanded T cells in peripheral blood (dated by TCRdb to the late 2010s). Receptor libraries were prepared by the immunoSEQ multiplex PCR assay. TCRdb's version of the immuneACCESS table is confined to in-frame rearrangements and falls short of the full clone set. An unresolved V gene accounts for under half of the shortfall where checked; the remainder is of unknown origin. The sample profile shows about 74,000 clones; 84% of them were found once. About 18% of the sample belongs to the ten largest clones. Sequenced sample: blood. The receptor set was obtained from a person aged 18 to 75 in good health.

The chain links TRBV11-2 to TRBJ1-5; unclear D gene. Germline V CDR1 and CDR2: SGHAT, FQNNGV. The CDR3 is 15 amino acids. V lost 0 bases to trimming and J lost 3 bases, with 9 bases between them. Here the CDR3 DNA reads TGTGCCAGCAGCTTAGACGGCCGAAACAATCAGCCCCAGCATTTT. It translates to CASSLDGRNNQPQHF.

This chain links TRBV2 with TRBJ2-7; D is undetermined. Germline CDR1 reads SNHLY; CDR2 reads FYNNEI. The CDR3 runs to 14 residues. V lost 4 bases to trimming and J lost 5 bases, with 15 bases between them. The DNA of the CDR3 is TGTGCCAGCAGTGCCGTGGCAGAACCAAACGAGCAGTACTTC. It is translated as CASSAVAEPNEQYF.

The CDR3 loop reads CASSRGGWTGELFF. In DNA, the CDR3 is TGTGCCAGTAGTCGGGGGGGATGGACCGGGGAGCTGTTTTTT. This chain links TRBV19 with TRBJ2-2, with 8 nucleotides matching TRBD2. The J segment lost 5 bases and the V segment lost 5 bases, leaving 4 bases of the junction unmatched. The V gene's germline CDR1 is LNHDA and CDR2 SQIVND (reference sequence). CDR3 length equals 14 residues.

There are a few counts of this clone. This chain joins TRBV5-4 and TRBJ2-2; 7 bases agree with TRBD1. The CDR3 is made up of 14 amino acids. Trimming at V came to 3 bases and at J to 2 bases, leaving 1 base not matched to a gene. Germline CDR1 is SGHNT and CDR2 is YYREEE (reference sequence). The CDR3 loop reads CASSWDSNTGELFF. In DNA, the CDR3 is TGTGCCAGCAGCTGGGACAGTAACACCGGGGAGCTGTTTTTT. Supplemented by reference TRBV5-4 and TRBJ2-2, the full variable domain reads ETGVTQSPTHLIKTRGQQVTLRCSSQSGHNTVSWYQQALGQGPQFIFQYYREEENGRGNFPPRFSGLQFPNYSSELNVNALELDDSALYLCASSWDSNTGELFFGEGSRLTVL.

About this clone itself: Compared with germline, one end of the junction differs, possibly owing to a read error. The V call is TRBV7-7, the J call TRBJ1-3, with D unclear. The CDR3 has 17 amino acids. Germline V gives CDR1 SSHAT, CDR2 FNYEAQ (reference sequence). CDR3 DNA sequence: TGTGCTAGCAAAGTACCCCAGCCAGTTGGTCCTGGAAACACCATATATTTT. Residues: CASKVPQPVGPGNTIYF.

The rearrangement joins TRBV5-6 to TRBJ2-1; 7 bases agree with TRBD2. The CDR3 extends over 15 amino acids. Germline trimming cut 4 bases from V and 3 bases from J; bases unmatched to any gene: 7. Germline lookup yields CDR1 SGHDT and CDR2 YYEEEE. The CDR3 reads CASSVGLGNYNEQFF. The DNA of the CDR3 is TGTGCCAGCAGCGTAGGACTAGGGAACTACAATGAGCAGTTCTTC.

The chain recombines TRBV7-3 with TRBJ2-3; 9 nucleotides align to TRBD2. The CDR3 totals 18 residues. The V and J ends lost 7 bases and 4 bases, in that order; junction bases with no gene match: 18. Germline CDR1 is SGHTA and CDR2 is FQGTGA. CDR3 residues: CASKPRGGRARNADTQYF. In DNA, the CDR3 is TGTGCCAGCAAACCCAGGGGCGGGAGGGCCAGGAACGCAGATACGCAGTATTTT.

V usage is TRBV28 and J usage is TRBJ2-1; D is unclear. From germline, CDR1 is MDHEN and CDR2 SYDVKM. This CDR3 has 12 amino acids. V was clipped by 2 bases and J by 15 bases, with 14 bases between them. The CDR3 protein is CASSLGVRVAFF. In nucleotides, the CDR3 is TGTGCCAGCAGTTTAGGGGTAAGGGTCGCGTTCTTC.

Only a few counts were recorded for this clone. The V and J genes are TRBV10-3 and TRBJ2-5; D is ambiguous. Trimming removed 0 bases at V and 7 bases at J, with 12 bases between. CDR1 and CDR2 (germline): ENHRY, SYGVKD. This CDR3 is 14 amino acids long. CDR3 residues: CAISESPQSGTQYF. The CDR3 DNA follows: TGTGCCATCAGTGAGTCGCCCCAATCGGGGACCCAGTACTTC.

V is TRBV28 and J is TRBJ2-3; TRBD2 matches 8 bases. CDR1 and CDR2 (germline): MDHEN, SYDVKM. The CDR3 contains 15 residues. Losses at the gene ends were 4 bases for V and 4 bases for J; bases not matched to a gene: 7. DNA for the CDR3: TGTGCCAGCAGTTCCCCTCGGGAGGGCCCAGATACGCAGTATTTT. Translation: CASSSPREGPDTQYF.

This sequence joins TRBV28 and TRBJ2-7; 8 bases are shared with TRBD1. With 5 bases clipped from V and 2 bases from J, the junction kept 8 bases outside the gene matches. CDR3 size: 15 residues. Per germline, CDR1 MDHEN and CDR2 SYDVKM. The CDR3 sequence is CASSGTGGVTYEQYF. DNA for the CDR3: TGTGCCAGCAGTGGGACAGGTGGGGTTACCTACGAGCAGTACTTC.

V gene TRBV6-5 combines with J gene TRBJ2-7, with D perhaps being TRBD1 or TRBD2 (6 bases each). CDR3 length: 14 residues. V lost 6 bases and J lost 3, with 15 bases in between. Germline V gives CDR1 MNHEY, CDR2 SVGAGI. CDR3 residues: CASSTAGHYYEQYF. In DNA form, the CDR3 reads TGTGCCAGCAGCACCGCGGGACATTACTACGAGCAGTACTTC.